This T cell receptor (beta chain) appears in the sequencing data of a study of response to subunit inactivated influenza vaccine. This clonotype has a handful of counts. Trimming cost V 7 bases and J 2 bases, with 15 bases left between them. Germline CDR1 and CDR2: MNHNS and SASEGT. The CDR3 contains 14 residues. TCRdb redid the calling of the RT-PCR reads with MiXCR, one entry per CDR3 protein. In the table there are about 700,000 distinct CDR3 sequences, roughly 14% of which are singletons. The receptor's source is a man in his forties or fifties who received an inactivated influenza vaccine. Sequencing used PBMCs from blood, obtained 14 to 15 days before vaccination. This chain links TRBV6-1 with TRBJ2-7, with a weak D call TRBD1 (5 bases). CDR3 coding DNA: TGTGCCAGCAACCGTAGGCAGGGCACCTACGAGCAGTACTTC. It codes for CASNRRQGTYEQYF.